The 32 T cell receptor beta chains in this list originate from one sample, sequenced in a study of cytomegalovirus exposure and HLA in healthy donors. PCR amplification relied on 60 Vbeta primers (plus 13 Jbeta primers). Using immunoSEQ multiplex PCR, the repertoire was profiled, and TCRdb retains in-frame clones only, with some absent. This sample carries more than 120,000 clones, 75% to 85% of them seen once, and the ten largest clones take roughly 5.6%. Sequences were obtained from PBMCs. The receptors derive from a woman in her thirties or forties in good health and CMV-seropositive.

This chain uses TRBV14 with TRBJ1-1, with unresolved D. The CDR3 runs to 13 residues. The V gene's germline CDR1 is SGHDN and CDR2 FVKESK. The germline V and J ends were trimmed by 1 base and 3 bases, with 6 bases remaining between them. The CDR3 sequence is CASSQVEDTEAFF. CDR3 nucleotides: TGTGCCAGCAGCCAAGTTGAGGACACTGAAGCTTTCTTT.

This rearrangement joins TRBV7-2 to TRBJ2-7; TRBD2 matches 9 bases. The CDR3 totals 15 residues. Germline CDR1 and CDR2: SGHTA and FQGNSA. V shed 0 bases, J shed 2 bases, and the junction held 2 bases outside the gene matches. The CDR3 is CASSLARTSAYEQYF. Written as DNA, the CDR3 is TGTGCCAGCAGCTTAGCACGGACTAGCGCCTACGAGCAGTACTTC. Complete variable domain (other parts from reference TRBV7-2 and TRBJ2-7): GAGVSQSPSNKVTEKGKDVELRCDPISGHTALYWYRQSLGQGLEFLIYFQGNSAPDKSGLPSDRFSAERTGGSVSTLTIQRTQQEDSAVYLCASSLARTSAYEQYFGPGTRLTVT.

CDR3 sequence reads: CSVETSGVNEQFF. CDR3 DNA sequence: TGCAGCGTCGAGACTAGCGGGGTCAATGAGCAGTTCTTC. The chain uses TRBV29-1 and TRBJ2-1, with 11 bases aligning to TRBD2. The V and J ends lost 6 bases and 6 bases, in that order; junction bases with no gene match: 4. This CDR3 spans 13 amino acids. Germline V CDR1 and CDR2: SQVTM, ANQGSEA.

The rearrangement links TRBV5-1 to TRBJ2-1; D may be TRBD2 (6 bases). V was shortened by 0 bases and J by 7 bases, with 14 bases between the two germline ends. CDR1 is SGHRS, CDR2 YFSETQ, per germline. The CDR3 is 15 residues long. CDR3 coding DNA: TGCGCCAGCAGCTTGGATGCGACTGGGGGGAATGAGCAGTTCTTC. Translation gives CASSLDATGGNEQFF.

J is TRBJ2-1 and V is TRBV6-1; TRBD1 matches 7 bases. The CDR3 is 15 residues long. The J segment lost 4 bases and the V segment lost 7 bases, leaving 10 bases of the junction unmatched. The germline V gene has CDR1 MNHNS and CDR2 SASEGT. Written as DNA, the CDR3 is TGTGCCAGCACCACCCAACGGGACAGTTACAATGAGCAGTTCTTC. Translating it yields CASTTQRDSYNEQFF.

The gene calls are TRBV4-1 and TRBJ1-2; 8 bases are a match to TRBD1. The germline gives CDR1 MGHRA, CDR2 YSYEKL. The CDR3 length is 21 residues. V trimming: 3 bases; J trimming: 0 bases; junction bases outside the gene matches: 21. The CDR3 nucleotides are TGCGCCAGCAGCCACCCCCTCGGTGCGAGGGGGACAGGCTCACCTAACTATGGCTACACCTTC. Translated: CASSHPLGARGTGSPNYGYTF.

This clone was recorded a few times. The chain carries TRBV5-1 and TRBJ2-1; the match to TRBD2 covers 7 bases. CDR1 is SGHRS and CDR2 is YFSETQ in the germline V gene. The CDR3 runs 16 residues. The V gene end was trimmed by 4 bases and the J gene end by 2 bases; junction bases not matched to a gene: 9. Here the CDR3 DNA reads TGCGCCAGCAGCCTGGAGGGAGGGGTAGCCTACAATGAGCAGTTCTTC. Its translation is CASSLEGGVAYNEQFF.

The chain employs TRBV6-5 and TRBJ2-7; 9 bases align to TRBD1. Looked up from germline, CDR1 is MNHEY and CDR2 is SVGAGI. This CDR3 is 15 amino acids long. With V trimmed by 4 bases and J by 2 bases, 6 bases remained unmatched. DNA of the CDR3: TGTGCCAGCAGTTCCCGACAGGGGGGTCCCTACGAGCAGTACTTC. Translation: CASSSRQGGPYEQYF.

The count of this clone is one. CDR3 DNA sequence: TGCGCCAGCAGCTTAGACAGGGGGAATGGTGGCTACACCTTC. Protein product: CASSLDRGNGGYTF. J is TRBJ1-2 and V is TRBV5-1; the match to TRBD1 covers 9 bases. This CDR3 region has 14 residues. The V segment lost 2 bases and the J segment 7 bases; nucleotides outside the gene matches: 6. The germline gives CDR1 SGHRS, CDR2 YFSETQ. The full variable domain, in which reference TRBV5-1 and TRBJ1-2 provide the parts outside the CDR3, is KAGVTQTPRYLIKTRGQQVTLSCSPISGHRSVSWYQQTPGQGLQFLFEYFSETQRNKGNFPGRFSGRQFSNSRSEMNVSTLELGDSALYLCASSLDRGNGGYTFGSGTRLTVV.

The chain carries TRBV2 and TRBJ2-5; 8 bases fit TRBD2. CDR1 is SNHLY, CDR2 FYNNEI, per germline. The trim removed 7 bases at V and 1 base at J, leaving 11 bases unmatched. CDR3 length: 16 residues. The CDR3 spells CASIAIGLAGQETQYF. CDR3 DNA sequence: TGTGCCAGCATTGCAATCGGGCTAGCGGGCCAAGAGACCCAGTACTTC.

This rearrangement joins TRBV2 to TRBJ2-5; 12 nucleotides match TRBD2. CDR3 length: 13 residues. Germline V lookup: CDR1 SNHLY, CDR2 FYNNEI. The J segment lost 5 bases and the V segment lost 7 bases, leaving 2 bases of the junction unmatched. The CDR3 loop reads CASILAGGETQYF. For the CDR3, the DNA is TGTGCCAGCATCCTAGCGGGAGGGGAGACCCAGTACTTC.

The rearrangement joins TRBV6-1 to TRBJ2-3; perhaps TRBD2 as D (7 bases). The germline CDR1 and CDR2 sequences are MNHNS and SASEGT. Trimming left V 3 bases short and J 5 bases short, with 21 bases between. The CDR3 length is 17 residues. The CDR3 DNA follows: TGTGCCAGCAGTGAGGTCCTAAGGGGGAGGGCCTTAGATACGCAGTATTTT. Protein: CASSEVLRGRALDTQYF.

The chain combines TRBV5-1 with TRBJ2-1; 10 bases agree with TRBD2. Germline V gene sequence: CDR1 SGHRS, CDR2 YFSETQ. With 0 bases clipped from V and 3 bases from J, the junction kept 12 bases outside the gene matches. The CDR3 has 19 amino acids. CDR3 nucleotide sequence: TGCGCCAGCAGCTTGGGAAGGGACCCGGGACTAGCGAACTACAATGAGCAGTTCTTC. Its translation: CASSLGRDPGLANYNEQFF.

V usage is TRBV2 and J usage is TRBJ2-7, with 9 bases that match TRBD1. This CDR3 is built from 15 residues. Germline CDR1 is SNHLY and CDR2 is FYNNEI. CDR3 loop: CASMGETGGRGEQYF. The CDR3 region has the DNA TGTGCATCGATGGGGGAGACAGGGGGAAGAGGCGAGCAGTACTTC.

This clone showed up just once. Written as DNA, the CDR3 is TGTGCCAGCTCACCGATCCCGGGCGCAGGGCATAACGAGCAGTACTTC. Translation: CASSPIPGAGHNEQYF. The chain joins TRBV18 to TRBJ2-7, with D maybe TRBD1 (5 bases). The V end was cut by 3 bases, the J end by 5 bases, with 20 bases between. Germline CDR1 reads KGHSH; CDR2 reads LQKENI. The CDR3 consists of 16 residues.

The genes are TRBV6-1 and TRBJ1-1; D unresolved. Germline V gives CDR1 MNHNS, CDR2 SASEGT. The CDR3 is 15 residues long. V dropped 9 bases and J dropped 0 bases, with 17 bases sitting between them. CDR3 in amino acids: CASEPFPNVNTEAFF. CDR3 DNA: TGTGCCAGTGAGCCGTTTCCAAACGTGAACACTGAAGCTTTCTTT.

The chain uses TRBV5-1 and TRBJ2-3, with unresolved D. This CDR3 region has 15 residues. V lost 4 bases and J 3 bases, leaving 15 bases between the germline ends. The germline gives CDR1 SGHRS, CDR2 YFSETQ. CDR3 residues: CASSAGGTKTDTQYF. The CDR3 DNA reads TGCGCCAGCAGCGCTGGCGGTACCAAGACAGATACGCAGTATTTT.

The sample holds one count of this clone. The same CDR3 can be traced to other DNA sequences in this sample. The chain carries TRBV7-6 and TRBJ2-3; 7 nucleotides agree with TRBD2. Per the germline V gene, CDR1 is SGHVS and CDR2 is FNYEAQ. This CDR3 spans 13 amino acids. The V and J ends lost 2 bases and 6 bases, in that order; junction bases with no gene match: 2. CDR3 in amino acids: CASSLRGGDTQYF. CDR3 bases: TGTGCCAGCAGCTTAAGGGGAGGGGATACGCAGTATTTT.

The CDR3: CASSLRSGNLDTQYF. In DNA form, the CDR3 reads TGTGCCAGCAGCTTAAGAAGCGGGAATCTTGATACGCAGTATTTT. V and J are TRBV11-2 and TRBJ2-3, with 7 bases identical to TRBD2. CDR3 size: 15 residues. Looked up from germline, CDR1 is SGHAT and CDR2 is FQNNGV. V lost 2 bases to trimming and J lost 6 bases; unmatched junction nucleotides: 8.

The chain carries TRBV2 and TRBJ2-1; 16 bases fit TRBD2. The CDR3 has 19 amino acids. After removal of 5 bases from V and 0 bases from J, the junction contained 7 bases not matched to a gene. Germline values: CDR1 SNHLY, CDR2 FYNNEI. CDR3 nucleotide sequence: TGTGCCAGCAGTCTTCTGGGACTAGCGGGAGGGAGCTCCTACAATGAGCAGTTCTTC. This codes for CASSLLGLAGGSSYNEQFF.

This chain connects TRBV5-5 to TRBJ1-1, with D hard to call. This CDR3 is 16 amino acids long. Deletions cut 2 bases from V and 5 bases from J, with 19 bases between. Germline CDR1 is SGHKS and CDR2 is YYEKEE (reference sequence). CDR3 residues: CASSFSGSSIGTEAFF. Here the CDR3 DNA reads TGTGCCAGCAGCTTTTCGGGGAGTAGTATTGGTACTGAAGCTTTCTTT.

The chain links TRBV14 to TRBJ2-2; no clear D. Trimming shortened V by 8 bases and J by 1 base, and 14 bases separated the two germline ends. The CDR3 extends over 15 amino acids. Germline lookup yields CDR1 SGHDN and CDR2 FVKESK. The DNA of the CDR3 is TGTGCCAGCGGTCCCTTAGCCTGGAACACCGGGGAGCTGTTTTTT. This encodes CASGPLAWNTGELFF.

In DNA form, the CDR3 reads TGCAGCGTTGAGGGGGGGAGATTCCGCAACGAGCAGTACTTC. This translates into CSVEGGRFRNEQYF. The rearrangement links TRBV29-1 to TRBJ2-7, with 7 bases identical to TRBD2. V shed 3 bases, J shed 5 bases, and the junction held 10 bases outside the gene matches. The CDR3 length is 14 residues. CDR1 is SQVTM, CDR2 ANQGSEA, per germline.

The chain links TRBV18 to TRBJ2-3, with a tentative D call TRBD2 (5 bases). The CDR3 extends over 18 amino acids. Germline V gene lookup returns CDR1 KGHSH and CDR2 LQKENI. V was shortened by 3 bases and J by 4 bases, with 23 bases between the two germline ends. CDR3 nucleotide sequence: TGTGCCAGCTCACCGGACTCCGGGGTAGATCGGCTCGCAGATACGCAGTATTTT. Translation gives CASSPDSGVDRLADTQYF.

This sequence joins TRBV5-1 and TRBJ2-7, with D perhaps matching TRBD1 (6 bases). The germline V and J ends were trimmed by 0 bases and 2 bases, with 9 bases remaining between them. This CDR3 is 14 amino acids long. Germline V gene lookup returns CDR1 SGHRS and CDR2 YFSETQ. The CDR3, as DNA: TGCGCCAGCAGCTTGGGGGGGCCGACCTACGAGCAGTACTTC. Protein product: CASSLGGPTYEQYF.

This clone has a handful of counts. This CDR3 is CASSRGRGGEAEAFF. The CDR3 DNA reads as TGTGCCAGCAGTCGCGGGCGCGGGGGGGAGGCTGAAGCTTTCTTT. V usage is TRBV2 and J usage is TRBJ1-1, with a possible D match to TRBD1 (5 bases). Trimming took off 5 bases at V and 6 bases at J, with 19 bases between the two ends. The germline V gene encodes CDR1 SNHLY and CDR2 FYNNEI. This CDR3 is 15 amino acids long.

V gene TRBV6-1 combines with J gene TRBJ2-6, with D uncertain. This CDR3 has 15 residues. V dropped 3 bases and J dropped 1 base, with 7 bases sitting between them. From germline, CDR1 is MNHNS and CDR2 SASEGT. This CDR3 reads CASSDTESGANVLTF. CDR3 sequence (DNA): TGTGCCAGCAGTGATACAGAGTCTGGGGCCAACGTCCTGACTTTC.

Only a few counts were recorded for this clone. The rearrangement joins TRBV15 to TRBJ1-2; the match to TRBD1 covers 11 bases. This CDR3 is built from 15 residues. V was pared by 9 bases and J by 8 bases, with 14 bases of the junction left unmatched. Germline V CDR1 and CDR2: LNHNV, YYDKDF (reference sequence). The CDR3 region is CATRPLGTGGWGYTF. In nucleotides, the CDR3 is TGTGCCACGCGTCCTCTCGGGACAGGGGGTTGGGGCTACACCTTC.

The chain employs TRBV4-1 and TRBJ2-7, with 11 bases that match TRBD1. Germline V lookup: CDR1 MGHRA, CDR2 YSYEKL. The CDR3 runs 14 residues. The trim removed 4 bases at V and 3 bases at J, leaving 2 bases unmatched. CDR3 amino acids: CASSPGTGGYEQYF. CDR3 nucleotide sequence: TGCGCCAGCAGCCCCGGGACAGGGGGCTACGAGCAGTACTTC.

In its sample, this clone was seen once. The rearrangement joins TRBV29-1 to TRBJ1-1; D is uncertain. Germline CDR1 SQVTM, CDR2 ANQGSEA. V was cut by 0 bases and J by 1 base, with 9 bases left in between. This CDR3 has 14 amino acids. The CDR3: CSVEDKGANTEAFF. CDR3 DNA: TGCAGCGTTGAAGACAAGGGAGCGAACACTGAAGCTTTCTTT.

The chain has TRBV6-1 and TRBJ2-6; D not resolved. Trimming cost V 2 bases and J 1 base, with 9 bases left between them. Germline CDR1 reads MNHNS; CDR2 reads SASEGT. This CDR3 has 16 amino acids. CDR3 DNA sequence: TGTGCCAGCAGTGAAATCTTCGGGTCTGGGGCCAACGTCCTGACTTTC. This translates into CASSEIFGSGANVLTF.

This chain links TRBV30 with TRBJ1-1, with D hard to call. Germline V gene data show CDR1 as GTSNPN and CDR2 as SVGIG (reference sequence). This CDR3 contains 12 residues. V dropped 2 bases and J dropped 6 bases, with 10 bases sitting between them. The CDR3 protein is CAWSIDRAEAFF. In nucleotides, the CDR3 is TGTGCCTGGAGTATTGATCGGGCTGAAGCTTTCTTT.